A selection of T cell receptor beta chains follows, all from one sample in a study of blood T cell repertoires in COVID-19. Using immunoSEQ multiplex PCR, the repertoire was profiled, and TCRdb retains in-frame clones only, with some absent. The table includes some 180,000 clones, 81% detected once. Sequenced sample: peripheral blood. The origin of the receptors is a woman aged 40 to 49 with COVID-19, enrolled during active disease. Both conserved end residues are part of each CDR3. D genes are given only for firm matches. The size entry is marked missing in some rows and otherwise reads once, few, many or a size class.

V gene: TRBV19; D gene: TRBD1; J gene: TRBJ1-1; clone size: once; CDR3 protein: CASSAEPTGLNTEAFF; CDR3 DNA: TGTGCCAGTAGTGCGGAACCGACAGGGTTGAACACTGAAGCTTTCTTT
V gene: TRBV19; D gene: -; J gene: TRBJ1-5; clone size: -; CDR3 protein: CASSMGGGAGQPQHF; CDR3 DNA: TGTGCCAGTAGTATGGGGGGGGGCGCAGGGCAGCCCCAGCATTTT
V gene: TRBV5-6; D gene: TRBD2; J gene: TRBJ2-5; clone size: -; CDR3 protein: CASSFLLAGGETQYF; CDR3 DNA: TGTGCCAGCAGCTTCCTTCTAGCGGGAGGGGAGACCCAGTACTTC
V gene: TRBV14; D gene: -; J gene: TRBJ1-6; clone size: -; CDR3 protein: CASSQEYRENSPLHF; CDR3 DNA: TGTGCCAGCAGCCAAGAGTACAGGGAGAACTCACCCCTCCACTTT
V gene: TRBV28; D gene: TRBD1; J gene: TRBJ1-6; clone size: -; CDR3 protein: CASSGGGQGDSPLHF; CDR3 DNA: TGTGCCAGCAGTGGGGGGGGACAGGGTGATTCACCCCTCCACTTT
V gene: TRBV7-2; D gene: TRBD2; J gene: TRBJ2-3; clone size: once; CDR3 protein: CASSLLTSGGVWTDTQYF; CDR3 DNA: TGTGCCAGCAGCTTACTGACTAGCGGGGGGGTTTGGACAGATACGCAGTATTTT
V gene: TRBV2; D gene: -; J gene: TRBJ2-5; clone size: once; CDR3 protein: CASGQPRSKETQYF; CDR3 DNA: TGTGCCAGCGGCCAACCTCGGAGTAAAGAGACCCAGTACTTC
V gene: TRBV5-5; D gene: -; J gene: TRBJ1-1; clone size: -; CDR3 protein: CASSLTGNTEAFF; CDR3 DNA: TGTGCCAGCAGTCTAACAGGGAACACTGAAGCTTTCTTT
V gene: TRBV6-5; D gene: -; J gene: TRBJ1-4; clone size: -; CDR3 protein: CASRATGEKLFF; CDR3 DNA: TGTGCCAGCAGGGCTACCGGGGAAAAACTGTTTTTT
V gene: TRBV28; D gene: -; J gene: TRBJ1-2; clone size: few; CDR3 protein: CASSLAGTPNYGYTF; CDR3 DNA: TGTGCCAGCAGCCTCGCGGGGACCCCCAACTATGGCTACACCTTC
V gene: TRBV29-1; D gene: TRBD1; J gene: TRBJ1-2; clone size: -; CDR3 protein: CSVDLGQGKGGYTF; CDR3 DNA: TGCAGCGTCGACCTCGGACAGGGGAAGGGTGGCTACACCTTC
V gene: TRBV12-3/TRBV12-4; D gene: -; J gene: TRBJ2-1; clone size: -; CDR3 protein: CASSRGNEQFF; CDR3 DNA: TGTGCCAGCAGCAGGGGAAATGAGCAGTTCTTC